A single sample gave rise to the 27 T cell receptor beta chains below, sequenced in a study of response to subunit inactivated influenza vaccine. TCRdb analysed the RT-PCR reads with MiXCR anew, one entry per CDR3 protein. The sample holds about half a million distinct CDR3 sequences, approximately 11% seen once. Material: PBMCs from blood, obtained roughly 48 days after vaccination. The origin of the receptors is a man over 45 who received an inactivated influenza vaccine.

There are a few counts of this clonotype. The chain recombines TRBV25-1 with TRBJ2-3; 10 bases are shared with TRBD2. Germline trimming cut 4 bases from V and 1 base from J; bases unmatched to any gene: 8. There are 17 residues in the CDR3. Germline-derived CDR1 and CDR2 are MGHDK and SYGVNS. DNA of the CDR3: TGTGCCAGCAGTGCTAGCGGGAGCCCCATTCGCACAGATACGCAGTATTTT. It specifies CASSASGSPIRTDTQYF.

In its sample, this clonotype was seen a few times. The genes are TRBV6-6 and TRBJ1-1; 8 bases are shared with TRBD1. J gave up 5 bases and V 7 bases, and 6 bases lay outside the gene matches. This CDR3 contains 13 residues. Germline V CDR1 and CDR2: MNHNY, SVGAGI (reference sequence). CDR3 sequence (DNA): TGTGCCAGCAACCCACAGGGGGGGACTGAAGCTTTCTTT. This sequence encodes CASNPQGGTEAFF.

This clonotype was found many times. This chain joins TRBV29-1 and TRBJ2-4, with TRBD2 identical over 14 bases. With 6 bases clipped from V and 9 bases from J, the junction kept 7 bases outside the gene matches. Per the germline V gene, CDR1 is SQVTM and CDR2 is ANQGSEA. This CDR3 contains 14 residues. The CDR3 reads CSVRGLAGVIIQYF. The CDR3 DNA reads TGCAGCGTAAGGGGACTAGCGGGAGTAATCATTCAGTACTTC.

The chain joins TRBV12-3 or TRBV12-4 to TRBJ2-7; D is unresolved. The CDR3 is 12 residues long. The V end lost 2 bases, the J end lost 5 bases, and 7 bases lay between the germline ends. As DNA, the CDR3 is TGTGCCAGCAGTTTAAAGGGCCACGAGCAGTACTTC. Its protein is CASSLKGHEQYF.

This clonotype was picked up a small number of times. V usage is TRBV7-2 and J usage is TRBJ2-1; weak D call: TRBD2 (5 bases). Deletions cut 4 bases from V and 2 bases from J, with 12 bases between. Germline V CDR1 and CDR2: SGHTA, FQGNSA. The CDR3 extends over 15 amino acids. The CDR3 sequence is CASSYYWGAYNEQFF. The CDR3 bases are TGTGCCAGCAGCTACTACTGGGGAGCCTACAATGAGCAGTTCTTC.

This clonotype was seen only a few times. The chain's CDR3 is CASSQGPSQGASNSPLHF. The CDR3 nucleotides are TGTGCCAGCAGCCAGGGACCTTCTCAGGGGGCGTCCAATTCACCCCTCCACTTT. The chain combines TRBV11-2 with TRBJ1-6; 8 bases are a match to TRBD1. Germline V gene data show CDR1 as SGHAT and CDR2 as FQNNGV. The CDR3 loop spans 18 amino acids. Losses at the gene ends were 5 bases for V and 7 bases for J; bases not matched to a gene: 16.

Of note for this clonotype: Relative to the germline gene, one junction end is altered; a read error may explain this. The gene calls are TRBV7-7 and TRBJ2-5; TRBD1 or TRBD2 may be the D gene (5 bases each). The CDR3 has 14 amino acids. Germline CDR1 is SSHAT and CDR2 is FNYEAQ (reference sequence). The CDR3 here is CASSLNVGTETQYF. The CDR3, as DNA: TGTGCTAGCAGCTTAAACGTGGGGACGGAGACCCAGTACTTC. The full variable domain, completed using reference TRBV7-7 and TRBJ2-5, is GAGVSQSPRYKVTKRGQDVTLRCDPISSHATLYWYQQALGQGPEFLTYFNYEAQPDKSGLPSDRFSAERPEGSISTLTIQRTEQRDSAMYRCASSLNVGTETQYFGPGTRLLVL.

This clonotype was seen a few times. The rearrangement links TRBV4-2 to TRBJ1-4; D remains ambiguous. This CDR3 contains 13 residues. Looked up from germline, CDR1 is LGHNA and CDR2 is YNFKEQ. The V gene lost 4 bases and the J gene lost 5 bases, with 8 bases spanning the gap. CDR3 loop: CASSPRSNEKLFF. The CDR3 DNA sequence: TGTGCCAGCAGCCCGAGGTCAAATGAAAAACTGTTTTTT.

For the CDR3, the DNA is TGTGCCAGCAGTCGTGAGGGGAAAGGTTCACCCCTCCACTTT. Its translation is CASSREGKGSPLHF. V usage is TRBV7-9 and J usage is TRBJ1-6; perhaps TRBD1 as D (5 bases). Trimming removed 6 bases at V and 9 bases at J, with 15 bases between. The CDR3 is 14 amino acids. CDR1 and CDR2 from the germline V gene are SEHNR and FQNEAQ (reference sequence).

This clonotype was seen repeatedly, ten times or more. The J gene is TRBJ2-1, the V gene TRBV20-1, with D perhaps TRBD2 (6 bases). V dropped 5 bases and J dropped 8 bases, with 16 bases sitting between them. This CDR3 has 13 residues. Germline assignment: CDR1 DFQATT and CDR2 SNEGSKA (reference sequence). CDR3 region: CSALGRAGHEQFF. For the CDR3, the DNA is TGCAGTGCTCTCGGGCGAGCGGGCCATGAGCAGTTCTTC.

This clonotype turned up a few times. The chain carries TRBV12-3 or TRBV12-4 and TRBJ2-7; no firm D call. The CDR3 runs to 14 residues. Trimming removed 3 bases at V and 1 base at J, with 10 bases between. CDR3 in amino acids: CASSFNGFSYEQYF. CDR3 DNA: TGTGCCAGCAGTTTCAACGGGTTTTCCTACGAGCAGTACTTC.

This clonotype has more than one count but fewer than ten. The chain uses TRBV3-1 and TRBJ1-3; D remains ambiguous. The V and J ends lost 3 bases and 0 bases respectively, with 6 bases between them. The CDR3 extends over 14 amino acids. CDR1 and CDR2 (germline): LGHDT, YNNKEL (reference sequence). In DNA form, the CDR3 reads TGTGCCAGCAGCCATTCGGGCTCTGGAAACACCATATATTTT. This codes for CASSHSGSGNTIYF.

This chain joins TRBV5-1 and TRBJ2-7; D is unresolved. The germline V and J ends were trimmed by 1 base and 3 bases, with 17 bases remaining between them. CDR1 and CDR2 (germline): SGHRS, YFSETQ. The CDR3 is 16 amino acids. In DNA form, the CDR3 reads TGCGCCAGCAGCTTGTCTCCTAGTCTTAACGTCTACGAGCAGTACTTC. Translation gives CASSLSPSLNVYEQYF. Supplemented by reference TRBV5-1 and TRBJ2-7, the full variable domain reads KAGVTQTPRYLIKTRGQQVTLSCSPISGHRSVSWYQQTPGQGLQFLFEYFSETQRNKGNFPGRFSGRQFSNSRSEMNVSTLELGDSALYLCASSLSPSLNVYEQYFGPGTRLTVT.

This clonotype was recorded many times. This chain connects TRBV6-2 or TRBV6-3 to TRBJ2-4; 7 positions agree with TRBD2. The germline CDR1 and CDR2 sequences are MNHEY and SVGEGT. J was trimmed by 8 bases and V by 2 bases; bases with no gene match: 6. This CDR3 is built from 14 residues. This CDR3 reads CASSYNLGRDIQYF. CDR3 sequence (DNA): TGTGCCAGCAGTTACAATTTAGGGAGGGACATTCAGTACTTC.

This clonotype was detected many times. V is TRBV5-1 and J is TRBJ2-3, with D unclear. Germline values: CDR1 SGHRS, CDR2 YFSETQ. The CDR3 sequence is 12 residues long. V was clipped by 0 bases and J by 9 bases, with 8 bases between them. CDR3 nucleotide sequence: TGCGCCAGCAGCTTGGGCCCTCAAACGCAGTATTTT. This codes for CASSLGPQTQYF.

This chain links TRBV12-3 or TRBV12-4 with TRBJ1-5, with D uncertain. The length of the CDR3 is 16 residues. The V end lost 3 bases, the J end lost 4 bases, and 16 bases lay between the germline ends. CDR3 in DNA: TGTGCCAGCAGTTTGAATTGGGGTTCGACGAATCAGCCCCAGCATTTT. As protein: CASSLNWGSTNQPQHF.

This clonotype was recorded a few times. The chain links TRBV5-1 to TRBJ2-2; perhaps TRBD2 as D (5 bases). V dropped 3 bases and J dropped 4 bases, with 13 bases sitting between them. Per germline, CDR1 SGHRS and CDR2 YFSETQ. This CDR3 is 15 amino acids long. The CDR3 spells CASSSGSRATGELFF. The DNA of the CDR3 is TGCGCCAGCAGCTCGGGGTCTAGGGCCACCGGGGAGCTGTTTTTT.

The chain joins TRBV6-2 or TRBV6-3 to TRBJ1-5; no clear D. CDR1 is MNHEY and CDR2 is SVGEGT in the germline V gene. Trimming cost V 5 bases and J 6 bases, with 8 bases left between them. The CDR3 runs 12 residues. DNA for the CDR3: TGTGCCAGCAGTATGGGAGCTCAGCCCCAGCATTTT. Residues: CASSMGAQPQHF.

This clonotype showed up many times. This rearrangement joins TRBV5-1 to TRBJ2-7, with D possibly being TRBD1 (5 bases). CDR1 is SGHRS, CDR2 YFSETQ, per germline. V lost 5 bases and J lost 4, with 10 bases in between. This CDR3 has 12 amino acids. Here the CDR3 reads CASRGDGYEQYF. CDR3 nucleotide sequence: TGCGCCAGCAGAGGGGATGGATACGAGCAGTACTTC. The complete variable domain, with remaining parts taken from reference TRBV5-1 and TRBJ2-7, reads KAGVTQTPRYLIKTRGQQVTLSCSPISGHRSVSWYQQTPGQGLQFLFEYFSETQRNKGNFPGRFSGRQFSNSRSEMNVSTLELGDSALYLCASRGDGYEQYFGPGTRLTVT.

This clonotype was picked up many times. The chain joins TRBV29-1 to TRBJ2-5; TRBD1 agrees at 9 bases. Germline V CDR1 and CDR2: SQVTM, ANQGSEA. V gave up 6 bases and J gave up 5 bases; unmatched junction bases: 4. CDR3 length: 12 residues. In nucleotides, the CDR3 is TGCAGCGTCGGGACAGGGAGGGAGACCCAGTACTTC. It specifies CSVGTGRETQYF.

The V gene is TRBV7-9, the J gene TRBJ2-7; tentatively, D is TRBD1 (5 bases). This CDR3 has 13 residues. The germline V gene has CDR1 SEHNR and CDR2 FQNEAQ (reference sequence). V lost 6 bases and J lost 7, with 16 bases in between. DNA for the CDR3: TGTGCCAGCAGGGACGCAGGGCCCGGGGAGCAGTACTTC. It translates to CASRDAGPGEQYF.

This rearrangement joins TRBV20-1 to TRBJ2-3, with TRBD2 matching 9 bases. Looked up from germline, CDR1 is DFQATT and CDR2 is SNEGSKA (reference sequence). With V trimmed by 3 bases and J by 0 bases, 1 base remained unmatched. This CDR3 has 14 residues. CDR3 amino acids: CSARGLASTDTQYF. The CDR3 DNA reads as TGCAGTGCTAGGGGACTAGCTAGCACAGATACGCAGTATTTT.

The rearrangement links TRBV5-1 to TRBJ2-3, with TRBD2 as a possible D gene (6 bases). The ends were cut back, 4 bases at V and 0 bases at J, with 15 bases in the middle. Germline V lookup: CDR1 SGHRS, CDR2 YFSETQ. There are 16 residues in the CDR3. This CDR3 reads CASSILGAGSTDTQYF. For the CDR3, the DNA is TGCGCCAGCAGCATCCTAGGGGCGGGGAGCACAGATACGCAGTATTTT.

This clonotype has only a few counts. This rearrangement joins TRBV5-1 to TRBJ2-3, with D perhaps matching TRBD1 or TRBD2 (5 bases each). Per germline, CDR1 SGHRS and CDR2 YFSETQ. The CDR3 sequence is 14 residues long. Trimming removed 4 bases at V and 3 bases at J, with 12 bases between. CDR3 amino acids: CASSPGPETDTQYF. The CDR3 DNA follows: TGCGCCAGCAGCCCGGGACCAGAGACAGATACGCAGTATTTT.

The rearrangement uses TRBV7-8 and TRBJ2-7; D is undetermined. CDR3 length: 14 amino acids. Trimming shortened V by 5 bases and J by 2 bases, and 13 bases separated the two germline ends. CDR1 is SGHVS and CDR2 is FQNEAQ in the germline V gene. CDR3: CASSPGWATYEQYF. As DNA, the CDR3 is TGTGCCAGCAGCCCCGGTTGGGCGACCTACGAGCAGTACTTC.

The table lists this clonotype with a count of one. This CDR3 is CASRDSSNYGYTF. For the CDR3, the DNA is TGTGCCAGTAGGGACAGCTCTAACTATGGCTACACCTTC. V usage is TRBV19 and J usage is TRBJ1-2; weak D call: TRBD1 (6 bases). Trimming stripped 6 bases from V and 0 bases from J, with 8 bases between. This CDR3 comprises 13 residues. Germline CDR1 LNHDA, CDR2 SQIVND (reference sequence). Using reference TRBV19 and TRBJ1-2 for the parts outside the CDR3, the full variable domain is DGGITQSPKYLFRKEGQNVTLSCEQNLNHDAMYWYRQDPGQGLRLIYYSQIVNDFQKGDIAEGYSVSREKKESFPLTVTSAQKNPTAFYLCASRDSSNYGYTFGSGTRLTVV.

The CDR3 sequence is CATSDTRRNNEQFF. In DNA form, the CDR3 reads TGTGCCACCAGTGATACCCGACGGAACAATGAGCAGTTCTTC. The V call is TRBV24-1, the J call TRBJ2-1, with D unresolved. Germline values: CDR1 KGHDR, CDR2 SFDVKD. The V gene lost 3 bases and the J gene lost 5 bases, with 10 bases spanning the gap. This CDR3 comprises 14 residues.